Shown below are 26 T cell receptor beta chains from a single sample sequenced in a study of OX40 agonist ivuxolimab in advanced cancers. The table came from immunoSEQ multiplex PCR; TCRdb's copy has only in-frame clones and leaves some out. Here the sample spans some 77,000 clones, approximately 95% being singletons. Specimen: CD4+ or CD8+ T cells sorted from blood, collected in a trial of the OX40 agonist ivuxolimab. The source is an adult with an advanced solid tumor such as melanoma, head and neck, liver or kidney cancer.

This chain uses TRBV7-8 with TRBJ1-2; D is unclear. Germline V lookup: CDR1 SGHVS, CDR2 FQNEAQ. The CDR3 has 14 amino acids. With 5 bases removed from V and 4 bases from J, the gap between germline ends came to 14 bases. The CDR3 DNA follows: TGTGCCAGCAGCCCAGAAACGGATGGCTATGGCTACACCTTC. This translates into CASSPETDGYGYTF.

The chain employs TRBV18 and TRBJ1-5; TRBD1 might be the D (6 bases). Per the germline V gene, CDR1 is KGHSH and CDR2 is LQKENI. The CDR3 contains 16 residues. Between the trimmed V and J ends, which lost 9 bases and 4 bases, there was a span of 22 bases. The CDR3 region has the DNA TGTGCCAGTTCGTCGGGCAGGCTAGGGGGAAATCAGCCCCAGCATTTT. Its translation is CASSSGRLGGNQPQHF.

V is TRBV6-1 and J is TRBJ2-5; 10 nucleotides align to TRBD1. The trim removed 3 bases at V and 1 base at J, leaving 5 bases unmatched. Germline CDR1 is MNHNS and CDR2 is SASEGT. The CDR3 runs 16 residues. CDR3 region: CASSEGDRGSQETQYF. CDR3 sequence (DNA): TGTGCCAGCAGTGAGGGGGACAGGGGATCCCAAGAGACCCAGTACTTC.

The CDR3 DNA follows: TGTGCCAGCAGCTTGGGAGGGGCCCAAGAGACCCAGTACTTC. This encodes CASSLGGAQETQYF. The chain joins TRBV5-4 to TRBJ2-5; D assignment may be TRBD1 or TRBD2 (5 bases each). V lost 0 bases and J 1 base, leaving 7 bases between the germline ends. There are 14 residues in the CDR3. Looked up from germline, CDR1 is SGHNT and CDR2 is YYREEE (reference sequence).

The chain combines TRBV5-4 with TRBJ2-1; tentative D call: TRBD2 (6 bases). This CDR3 has 16 amino acids. From germline, CDR1 is SGHNT and CDR2 YYREEE (reference sequence). V was pared by 3 bases and J by 5 bases, with 18 bases between. The CDR3: CASSSLMAGWDNEQFF. CDR3 in DNA: TGTGCCAGCAGCTCTCTAATGGCGGGATGGGACAATGAGCAGTTCTTC.

This chain joins TRBV7-2 and TRBJ1-2; TRBD1 matches 8 bases. The CDR3 spans 13 residues. CDR1 and CDR2 from the germline V gene are SGHTA and FQGNSA. J lost 8 bases, V lost 5 bases, and 7 bases had no gene match. This chain's CDR3 is CASSPRTGRGYTF. The CDR3 bases are TGTGCCAGCAGCCCCAGGACAGGGCGCGGCTACACCTTC.

The chain recombines TRBV19 with TRBJ1-1; D perhaps matches TRBD1 (5 bases). CDR3 length: 14 residues. CDR1 is LNHDA, CDR2 SQIVND, per germline (reference sequence). Trimming shortened V by 5 bases and J by 4 bases, and 14 bases separated the two germline ends. The CDR3 DNA follows: TGTGCCAGTAGTCCCAGGGACGAGGGCACTGAAGCTTTCTTT. Residues: CASSPRDEGTEAFF.

The CDR3 loop reads CASGEQGTYLDTQYF. CDR3 nucleotide sequence: TGTGCCAGCGGCGAACAGGGGACGTACTTAGATACGCAGTATTTT. J is TRBJ2-3 and V is TRBV6-1; 7 nucleotides agree with TRBD1. V gave up 8 bases and J gave up 5 bases; unmatched junction bases: 13. The CDR3 consists of 15 residues. Germline V gene data show CDR1 as MNHNS and CDR2 as SASEGT.

This chain connects TRBV6-1 to TRBJ2-3, with D uncertain. CDR1 MNHNS and CDR2 SASEGT come from the germline V gene. The CDR3 consists of 14 residues. Trimming removed 10 bases from V and 2 bases from J, with 16 bases in between. The DNA of the CDR3 is TGTGCCACCCGCGGTTGGCGTATCACAGATACGCAGTATTTT. Translating gives CATRGWRITDTQYF.

The chain links TRBV15 to TRBJ1-2; D is uncertain. The germline V and J ends were trimmed by 0 bases and 7 bases, with 15 bases remaining between them. This CDR3 contains 15 residues. The V gene's germline CDR1 is LNHNV and CDR2 YYDKDF (reference sequence). CDR3 nucleotides: TGTGCCACCAGCAGAGATCTAGAGGAAGAGGGTGGCTACACCTTC. Protein: CATSRDLEEEGGYTF.

The V gene is TRBV7-9, the J gene TRBJ2-3; perhaps TRBD2 as D (5 bases). Germline V lookup: CDR1 SEHNR, CDR2 FQNEAQ (reference sequence). The CDR3 length is 14 residues. The germline V and J ends were trimmed by 2 bases and 7 bases, with 13 bases remaining between them. CDR3 residues: CASSLNAGVNTQYF. The CDR3 region has the DNA TGTGCCAGCAGCTTAAACGCGGGTGTAAATACGCAGTATTTT.

The CDR3 coding sequence is TGTGCCAGCAGTCCCAGGGGGCTTAAGTCCTACGAGCAGTACTTC. As protein: CASSPRGLKSYEQYF. The chain combines TRBV7-2 with TRBJ2-7; TRBD1 matches 8 bases. This CDR3 comprises 15 residues. The V gene's germline CDR1 is SGHTA and CDR2 FQGNSA. The V and J ends lost 6 bases and 1 base, in that order; junction bases with no gene match: 8.

The chain recombines TRBV7-2 with TRBJ2-7; D is unclear. CDR1 is SGHTA and CDR2 is FQGNSA in the germline V gene. The germline V and J ends were trimmed by 3 bases and 0 bases, with 12 bases remaining between them. The CDR3 consists of 15 residues. The CDR3 loop reads CASSFGSQSSYEQYF. CDR3 sequence (DNA): TGTGCCAGCAGCTTTGGCAGCCAGAGCTCCTACGAGCAGTACTTC.

This chain connects TRBV20-1 to TRBJ2-7; D not resolved. The germline V gene has CDR1 DFQATT and CDR2 SNEGSKA (reference sequence). The CDR3 is 11 amino acids. Trimming shortened V by 6 bases and J by 7 bases, and 13 bases separated the two germline ends. In DNA, the CDR3 is TGCAGTGCAAACGGTAGGATGGAGCAGTACTTC. Its translation: CSANGRMEQYF.

The chain combines TRBV9 with TRBJ1-1, with D possibly matching TRBD1 (5 bases). V lost 4 bases and J lost 3, with 13 bases in between. Germline loops: CDR1 SGDLS, CDR2 YYNGEE. The CDR3 contains 14 residues. In DNA, the CDR3 is TGTGCCAGCAGCAAGGGACCAGGCCACACTGAAGCTTTCTTT. This gives the protein CASSKGPGHTEAFF.

V is TRBV5-4 and J is TRBJ1-6; 9 nucleotides agree with TRBD1. Trimming took 0 bases from V and 9 from J; bases not matched to a gene: 4. Germline V gives CDR1 SGHNT, CDR2 YYREEE (reference sequence). CDR3 length: 15 amino acids. CDR3 region: CASSLDGTGSSPLHF. The DNA of the CDR3 is TGTGCCAGCAGCTTGGACGGGACAGGGAGTTCACCCCTCCACTTT.

The chain couples TRBV7-2 to TRBJ1-1, with D uncertain. The germline gives CDR1 SGHTA, CDR2 FQGNSA. V lost 4 bases and J 3 bases, leaving 18 bases between the germline ends. The CDR3 has 16 residues. CDR3 residues: CASSYPPPASDTEAFF. For the CDR3, the DNA is TGTGCCAGCAGCTACCCACCGCCGGCTTCGGACACTGAAGCTTTCTTT.

J is TRBJ2-7 and V is TRBV18, with a possible D match to TRBD1 (6 bases). V lost 2 bases and J 2 bases, leaving 13 bases between the germline ends. Germline V gene lookup returns CDR1 KGHSH and CDR2 LQKENI. The CDR3 totals 15 residues. CDR3 DNA sequence: TGTGCCAGCTCACCATTGGGACACGGGCCCTACGAGCAGTACTTC. Translated: CASSPLGHGPYEQYF. The full variable domain, rest sourced from reference TRBV18 and TRBJ2-7, is NAGVMQNPRHLVRRRGQEARLRCSPMKGHSHVYWYRQLPEEGLKFMVYLQKENIIDESGMPKERFSAEFPKEGPSILRIQQVVRGDSAAYFCASSPLGHGPYEQYFGPGTRLTVT.

The V and J genes are TRBV29-1 and TRBJ1-2, with TRBD1 matching over 9 bases. The CDR3 contains 14 residues. V lost 5 bases and J lost 8; bases outside the gene matches: 12. Germline V lookup: CDR1 SQVTM, CDR2 ANQGSEA. CDR3 in amino acids: CSVSSWGQGVGYTF. The CDR3 DNA is TGCAGCGTTTCGTCGTGGGGACAGGGTGTCGGCTACACCTTC. Combining the CDR3 with reference TRBV29-1 and TRBJ1-2 gives the whole variable domain SAVISQKPSRDICQRGTSLTIQCQVDSQVTMMFWYRQQPGQSLTLIATANQGSEATYESGFVIDKFPISRPNLTFSTLTVSNMSPEDSSIYLCSVSSWGQGVGYTFGSGTRLTVV.

The gene calls are TRBV4-1 and TRBJ1-5; D perhaps matches TRBD1 (6 bases). This CDR3 comprises 15 residues. Trimming removed 3 bases at V and 4 bases at J, with 13 bases between. Germline values: CDR1 MGHRA, CDR2 YSYEKL. In nucleotides, the CDR3 is TGCGCCAGCAGCCACCCGGGACAAGGGAATCAGCCCCAGCATTTT. Translating gives CASSHPGQGNQPQHF.

This clone was detected once. The chain recombines TRBV6-5 with TRBJ1-5; the D gene is possibly TRBD1 (5 bases). The germline V and J ends were trimmed by 2 bases and 6 bases, with 8 bases remaining between them. The CDR3 totals 13 residues. CDR1 is MNHEY and CDR2 is SVGAGI in the germline V gene. DNA of the CDR3: TGTGCCAGCAGTTACATGGGGGGTCAGCCCCAGCATTTT. Its protein product is CASSYMGGQPQHF.

The chain joins TRBV28 to TRBJ2-1; 14 nucleotides line up with TRBD2. CDR3 length: 16 residues. Germline CDR1 MDHEN, CDR2 SYDVKM. Trimming took 6 bases from V and 5 from J; bases not matched to a gene: 6. The CDR3: CASRPGLAGANNEQFF. The CDR3 DNA reads as TGTGCCAGCAGGCCGGGACTAGCGGGAGCTAACAATGAGCAGTTCTTC.

The rearrangement uses TRBV30 and TRBJ2-2, with D perhaps TRBD1 or TRBD2 (5 bases each). Trimming removed 3 bases at V and 6 bases at J, with 11 bases between. Germline CDR1 GTSNPN, CDR2 SVGIG (reference sequence). This CDR3 has 13 residues. CDR3 sequence (DNA): TGTGCCTGGAGGAGGGGTTGGGCCGGGGAGCTGTTTTTT. This codes for CAWRRGWAGELFF. Full variable domain (remainder filled in from reference TRBV30 and TRBJ2-2): SQTIHQWPATLVQPVGSPLSLECTVEGTSNPNLYWYRQAAGRGLQLLFYSVGIGQISSEVPQNLSASRPQDRQFILSSKKLLLSDSGFYLCAWRRGWAGELFFGEGSRLTVL.

The chain joins TRBV6-1 to TRBJ2-6; D gene uncertain. CDR1 is MNHNS and CDR2 is SASEGT in the germline V gene. CDR3 length: 16 amino acids. Trimming took off 0 bases at V and 4 bases at J, with 10 bases between the two ends. The CDR3 DNA follows: TGTGCCAGCAGTGAAGCGTGGGTTAGAGGGGCCAACGTCCTGACTTTC. Its translation is CASSEAWVRGANVLTF.

The CDR3 protein is CASSPSFGQQETQYF. The CDR3 DNA reads as TGTGCCAGCTCACCATCCTTCGGACAGCAAGAGACCCAGTACTTC. The J gene is TRBJ2-5, the V gene TRBV18; tentative D call: TRBD1 (6 bases). This CDR3 is 15 amino acids long. V shed 2 bases and J shed 2 bases, with 12 bases lying between them. CDR1 KGHSH and CDR2 LQKENI come from the germline V gene.

The V and J genes are TRBV6-6 and TRBJ2-5, with D possibly matching TRBD2 (6 bases). This CDR3 contains 13 residues. The V end lost 7 bases, the J end lost 3 bases, and 12 bases lay between the germline ends. The germline V gene encodes CDR1 MNHNY and CDR2 SVGAGI (reference sequence). The CDR3: CASTLPGEETQYF. The CDR3 nucleotides read TGTGCCAGCACCTTACCGGGGGAAGAGACCCAGTACTTC.